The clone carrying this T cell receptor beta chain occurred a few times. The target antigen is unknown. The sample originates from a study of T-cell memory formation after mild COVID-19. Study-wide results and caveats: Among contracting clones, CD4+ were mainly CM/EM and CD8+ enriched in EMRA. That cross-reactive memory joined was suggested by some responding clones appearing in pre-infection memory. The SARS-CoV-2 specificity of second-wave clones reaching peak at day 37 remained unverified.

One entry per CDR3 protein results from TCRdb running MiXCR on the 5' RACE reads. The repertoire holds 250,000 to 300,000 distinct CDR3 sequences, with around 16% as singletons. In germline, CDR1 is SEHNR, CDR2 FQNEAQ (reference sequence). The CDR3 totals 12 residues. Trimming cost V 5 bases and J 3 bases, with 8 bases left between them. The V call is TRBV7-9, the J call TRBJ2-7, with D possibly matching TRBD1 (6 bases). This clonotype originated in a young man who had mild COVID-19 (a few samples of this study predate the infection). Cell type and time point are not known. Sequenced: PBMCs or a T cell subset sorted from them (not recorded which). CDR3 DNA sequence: TGTGCCAGCAGCAAGGACAGCTACGAGCAGTACGTC. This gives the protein CASSKDSYEQYV.